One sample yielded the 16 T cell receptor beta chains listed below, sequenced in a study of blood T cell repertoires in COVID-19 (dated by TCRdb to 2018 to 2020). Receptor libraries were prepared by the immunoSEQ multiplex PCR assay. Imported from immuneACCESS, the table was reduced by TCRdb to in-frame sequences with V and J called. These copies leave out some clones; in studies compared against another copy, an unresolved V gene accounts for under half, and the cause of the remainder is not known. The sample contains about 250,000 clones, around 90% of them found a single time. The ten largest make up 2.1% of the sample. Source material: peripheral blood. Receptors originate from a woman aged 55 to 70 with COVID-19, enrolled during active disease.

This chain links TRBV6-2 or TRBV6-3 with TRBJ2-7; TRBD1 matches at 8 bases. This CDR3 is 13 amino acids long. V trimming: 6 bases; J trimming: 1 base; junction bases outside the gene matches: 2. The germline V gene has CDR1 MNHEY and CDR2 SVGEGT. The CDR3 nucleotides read TGTGCCAGCAGCCACAGGGGGTCCTACGAGCAGTACTTC. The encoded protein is CASSHRGSYEQYF.

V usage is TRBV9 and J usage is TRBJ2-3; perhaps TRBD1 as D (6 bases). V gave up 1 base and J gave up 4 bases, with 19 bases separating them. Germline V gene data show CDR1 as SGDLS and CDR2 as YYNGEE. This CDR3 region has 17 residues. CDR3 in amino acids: CASSVLPDSREPDTQYF. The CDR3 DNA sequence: TGTGCCAGCAGCGTATTGCCGGACAGTCGTGAGCCAGATACGCAGTATTTT. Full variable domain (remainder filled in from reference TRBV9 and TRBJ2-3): DSGVTQTPKHLITATGQRVTLRCSPRSGDLSVYWYQQSLDQGLQFLIQYYNGEERAKGNILERFSAQQFPDLHSELNLSSLELGDSALYFCASSVLPDSREPDTQYFGPGTRLTVL.

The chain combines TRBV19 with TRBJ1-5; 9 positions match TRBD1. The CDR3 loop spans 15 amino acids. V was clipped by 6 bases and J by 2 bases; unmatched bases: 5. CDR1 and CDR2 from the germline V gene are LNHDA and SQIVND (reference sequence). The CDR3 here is CASSKQGAGNQPQHF. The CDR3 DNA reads TGTGCCAGTAGCAAACAGGGGGCCGGCAATCAGCCCCAGCATTTT.

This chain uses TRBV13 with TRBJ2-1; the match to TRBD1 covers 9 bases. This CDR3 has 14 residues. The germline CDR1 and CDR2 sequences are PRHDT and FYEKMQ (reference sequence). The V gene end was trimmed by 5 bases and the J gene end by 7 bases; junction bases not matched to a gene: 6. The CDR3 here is CASSQGTGKNEQFF. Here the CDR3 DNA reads TGTGCCAGCAGCCAAGGGACAGGGAAAAATGAGCAGTTCTTC. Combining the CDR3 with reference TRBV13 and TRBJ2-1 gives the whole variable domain AAGVIQSPRHLIKEKRETATLKCYPIPRHDTVYWYQQGPGQDPQFLISFYEKMQSDKGSIPDRFSAQQFSDYHSELNMSSLELGDSALYFCASSQGTGKNEQFFGPGTRLTVL.

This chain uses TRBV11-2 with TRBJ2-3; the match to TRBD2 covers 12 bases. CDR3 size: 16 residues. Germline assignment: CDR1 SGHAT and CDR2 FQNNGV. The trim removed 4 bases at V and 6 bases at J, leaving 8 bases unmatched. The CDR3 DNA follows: TGTGCCAGCAGCTCGGGACTAGCGGGCCGGCGGGATACGCAGTATTTT. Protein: CASSSGLAGRRDTQYF. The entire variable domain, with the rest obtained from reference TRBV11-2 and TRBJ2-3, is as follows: EAGVAQSPRYKIIEKRQSVAFWCNPISGHATLYWYQQILGQGPKLLIQFQNNGVVDDSQLPKDRFSAERLKGVDSTLKIQPAKLEDSAVYLCASSSGLAGRRDTQYFGPGTRLTVL.

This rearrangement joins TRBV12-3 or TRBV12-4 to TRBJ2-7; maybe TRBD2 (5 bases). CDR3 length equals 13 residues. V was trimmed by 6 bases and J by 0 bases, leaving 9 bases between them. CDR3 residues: CASRETNSYEQYF. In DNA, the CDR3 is TGTGCCAGCAGGGAGACTAACTCCTACGAGCAGTACTTC.

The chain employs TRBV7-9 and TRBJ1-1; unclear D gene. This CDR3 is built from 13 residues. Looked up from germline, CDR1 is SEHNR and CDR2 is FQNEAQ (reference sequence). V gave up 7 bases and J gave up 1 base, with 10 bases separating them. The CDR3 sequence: CASTSAGNTEAFF. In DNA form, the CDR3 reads TGTGCCAGCACCTCGGCGGGGAACACTGAAGCTTTCTTT. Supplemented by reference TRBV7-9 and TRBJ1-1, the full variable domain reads DTGVSQNPRHKITKRGQNVTFRCDPISEHNRLYWYRQTLGQGPEFLTYFQNEAQLEKSRLLSDRFSAERPKGSFSTLEIQRTEQGDSAMYLCASTSAGNTEAFFGQGTRLTVV.

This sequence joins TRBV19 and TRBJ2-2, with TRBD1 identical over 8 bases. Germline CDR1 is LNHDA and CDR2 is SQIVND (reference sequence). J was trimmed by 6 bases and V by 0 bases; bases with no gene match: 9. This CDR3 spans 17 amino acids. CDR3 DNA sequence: TGTGCCAGTAGTATAGACAGGGGGCGAGGATGGGCCGGGGAGCTGTTTTTT. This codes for CASSIDRGRGWAGELFF.

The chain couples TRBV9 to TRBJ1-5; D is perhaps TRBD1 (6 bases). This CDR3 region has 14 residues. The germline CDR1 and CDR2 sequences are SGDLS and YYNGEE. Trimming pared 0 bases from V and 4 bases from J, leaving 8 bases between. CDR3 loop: CASSVGTDNQPQHF. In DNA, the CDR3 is TGTGCCAGCAGCGTAGGGACAGATAATCAGCCCCAGCATTTT.

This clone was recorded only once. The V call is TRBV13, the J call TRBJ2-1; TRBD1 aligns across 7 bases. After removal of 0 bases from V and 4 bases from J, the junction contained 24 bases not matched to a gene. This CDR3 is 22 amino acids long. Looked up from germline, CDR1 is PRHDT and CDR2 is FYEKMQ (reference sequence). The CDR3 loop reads CASSLGLGQGGALTFLYNEQFF. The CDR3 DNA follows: TGTGCCAGCAGCTTAGGCCTAGGGCAAGGGGGCGCCCTGACTTTCTTATACAATGAGCAGTTCTTC.

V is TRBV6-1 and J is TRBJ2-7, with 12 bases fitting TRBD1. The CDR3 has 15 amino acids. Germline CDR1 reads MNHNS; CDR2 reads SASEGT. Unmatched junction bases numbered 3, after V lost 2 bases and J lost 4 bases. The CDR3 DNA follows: TGTGCCAGCAGTGAACCGGGACAGGGGGCTTACGAGCAGTACTTC. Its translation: CASSEPGQGAYEQYF.

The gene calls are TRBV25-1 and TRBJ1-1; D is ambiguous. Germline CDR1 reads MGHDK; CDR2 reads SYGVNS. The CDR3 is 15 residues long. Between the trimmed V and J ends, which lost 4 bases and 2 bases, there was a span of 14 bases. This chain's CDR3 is CASSVVFSQNTEAFF. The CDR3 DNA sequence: TGTGCCAGCAGTGTGGTCTTTAGCCAAAACACTGAAGCTTTCTTT.

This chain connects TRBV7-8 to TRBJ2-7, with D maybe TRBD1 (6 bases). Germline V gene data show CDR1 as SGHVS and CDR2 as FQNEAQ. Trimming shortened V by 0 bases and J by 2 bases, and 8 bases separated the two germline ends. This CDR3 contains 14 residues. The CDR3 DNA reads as TGTGCCAGCAGCTTAGCGGGACAAGCCTACGAGCAGTACTTC. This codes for CASSLAGQAYEQYF.

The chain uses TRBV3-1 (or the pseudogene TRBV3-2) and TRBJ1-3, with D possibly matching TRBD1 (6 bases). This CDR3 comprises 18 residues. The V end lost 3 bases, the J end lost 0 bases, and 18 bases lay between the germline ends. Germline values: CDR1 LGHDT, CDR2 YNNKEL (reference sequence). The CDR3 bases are TGTGCCAGCAGCCACCCGCTCCAGGGGCCCAGCTCTGGAAACACCATATATTTT. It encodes CASSHPLQGPSSGNTIYF.

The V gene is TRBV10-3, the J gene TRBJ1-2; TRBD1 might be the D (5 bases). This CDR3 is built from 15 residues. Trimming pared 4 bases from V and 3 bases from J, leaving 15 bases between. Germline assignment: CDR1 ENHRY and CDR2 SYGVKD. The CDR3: CAISGRGSGDYGYTF. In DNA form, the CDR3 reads TGTGCCATCAGTGGTCGGGGGAGCGGGGACTATGGCTACACCTTC.

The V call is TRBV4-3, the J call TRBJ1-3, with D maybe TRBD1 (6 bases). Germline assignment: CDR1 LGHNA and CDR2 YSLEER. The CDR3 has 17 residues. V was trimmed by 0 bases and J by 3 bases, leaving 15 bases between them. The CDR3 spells CASSQDPERGFGNTIYF. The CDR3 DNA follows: TGCGCCAGCAGCCAAGACCCCGAGAGGGGGTTTGGAAACACCATATATTTT.